This T cell receptor (beta chain) was sequenced for a study of T-cell reconstitution after alpha-beta-depleted transplantation in children. Study-wide points: Expanded graft clones numbering several hundred reportedly gave rise to alpha-beta T cells about two months after transplant. T-cell numbers and diversity, one year after transplant, stemmed largely from T cells that were newly produced. In some patients, recipient T cells and intrathymic progenitors surviving conditioning explained high day-60 diversity.

The CDR3 totals 14 residues. Germline CDR1 SQVTM, CDR2 ANQGSEA. V was trimmed by 2 bases and J by 0 bases, leaving 10 bases between them. This clonotype was picked up a small number of times. Its cognate antigen is unknown. The library targeted TCRbeta and was prepared with unique molecular identifiers. TCRdb re-called the PCR reads through MiXCR, storing one row per CDR3 protein. In the table there are approximately 97,000 distinct CDR3 sequences, approximately 5.4% of which are singletons. The source was PBMCs, mostly from graft donor cells, collected 60 days after TCRalphabeta/CD19-depleted stem cell transplant. This chain joins TRBV29-1 and TRBJ1-1; D is ambiguous. The source is a female patient between 2 and 15 years old who had a stem cell transplant for Fanconi anemia, so the T cells may come from the graft donor. For the CDR3, the DNA is TGCAGCGTTGAAATCTCGGGCATGAACACTGAAGCTTTCTTT. This sequence encodes CSVEISGMNTEAFF.